This TCR beta chain derives from a study of tumor-infiltrating lymphocytes in primary liver carcinoma. Starting material for RNA and DNA co-extraction consisted of about 20-32 mg of unsorted bulk tissue. Germline V gives CDR1 MNHEY, CDR2 SVGAGI. J was trimmed by 0 bases and V by 0 bases; bases with no gene match: 5. The CDR3 spans 17 residues. For this clonotype: Its antigen is not known.

Study-level findings and limits: Reduced overlap was seen in tumor-adjacent and tumor-blood pairs versus tumor region pairs.

Synthesis of TCR beta cDNA was carried out from 450 to 650 ng total RNA with a constant-region primer. Construction of TCR beta libraries relied on three successive nested multiplex PCR rounds employing slightly modified ARM-PCR. Researchers ran the first two PCR rounds for about 11 cycles each with TRBV1-TRBV30 forward primers and a C-beta reverse primer. Using its own MiXCR run on the multiplex PCR reads, TCRdb lists one record per CDR3 protein. The data contain roughly 48,000 distinct CDR3 sequences, about 80% of them singletons. The chain carries TRBV6-5 and TRBJ2-3; 8 bases are a match to TRBD1. This sequence originates from a man aged 40-49 years with primary liver carcinoma and hepatitis B virus infection. The sample taken for sequencing was liver tumor tissue from sampling region 3. As to subset: tumor region T3, left-lateral pole. CDR3 DNA: TGTGCCAGCAGTTACTCCCCGACAGGGGTTAGCACAGATACGCAGTATTTT. As protein: CASSYSPTGVSTDTQYF.